The subject of this entry is one T cell receptor (beta chain). Antigen unknown. This specimen belongs to a study of Tregs in tolerant kidney transplant recipients. Overall study: Recipients received nonmyeloablative bone marrow transplants from related graft donors, with transient mixed chimerism. General study results and limits: The most relevant donor-specific Treg TCRbeta repertoire apparently came from expansion with activated donor B cells. Biological reproducibility was not directly addressed in this study.

Repertoires were generated with immunoSEQ multiplex PCR, while TCRdb's copy carries only in-frame clones and drops some. The table has tens of thousands of clones, 91% seen once. Germline CDR1 and CDR2: MNHEY and SMNVEV (reference sequence). This CDR3 has 12 amino acids. The V and J ends lost 6 bases and 11 bases respectively, with 11 bases between them. The sequenced sample was Tregs from blood, obtained before the transplant. The chain uses TRBV27 and TRBJ1-6; no clear D gene. This TCR derives from a human donor who received a combined kidney and bone marrow transplant. The DNA of the CDR3 is TGTGCCAGCAGAACGACCGGTGCACCCCTCCACTTT. Translation gives CASRTTGAPLHF.